The 22 T cell receptor beta chains listed next were all sequenced from one sample in a study of T cells of healthy individuals. Via MiXCR, TCRdb re-called the 5' RACE reads, giving one row per CDR3 protein. The sample carries around 80,000 distinct CDR3 sequences, roughly 5.1% recorded once. These receptors were taken from a female donor in good health.

The sample holds many counts of this clonotype. The chain recombines TRBV21-1 with TRBJ2-7; the D call TRBD1 from the table was never checked on the DNA. TRBV21-1 is noted as a pseudogene. CDR3 size: 14 residues. CDR3 residues: CASSRRTDAYEQYF. The CDR3 bases are TGTGCCAGCAGCCGACGGACAGACGCCTACGAGCAGTACTTC.

This clonotype was counted at least ten times. The V call is TRBV28, the J call TRBJ1-5; possible D gene TRBD1, 5 bases. V was pared by 6 bases and J by 3 bases, with 12 bases between. The CDR3 is 14 residues long. Germline loops: CDR1 MDHEN, CDR2 SYDVKM. The CDR3 region is CASRAGGTNQPQHF. The CDR3 coding sequence is TGTGCCAGCAGGGCCGGGGGGACCAATCAGCCCCAGCATTTT.

This clonotype was seen many times. The chain recombines TRBV28 with TRBJ1-5, with D uncertain. CDR1 is MDHEN and CDR2 is SYDVKM in the germline V gene. The CDR3 sequence is 16 residues long. Trimming cost V 8 bases and J 4 bases, with 21 bases left between them. The chain's CDR3 is CASSKLSRVSNQPQHF. The CDR3 region has the DNA TGTGCCAGCTCCAAACTGTCCCGGGTTTCTAATCAGCCCCAGCATTTT. Using reference TRBV28 and TRBJ1-5 for the parts outside the CDR3, the full variable domain is DVKVTQSSRYLVKRTGEKVFLECVQDMDHENMFWYRQDPGLGLRLIYFSYDVKMKEKGDIPEGYSVSREKKERFSLILESASTNQTSMYLCASSKLSRVSNQPQHFGDGTRLSIL.

This clonotype has a handful of counts. The V and J genes are TRBV28 and TRBJ2-5; D ambiguous. Trimming pared 5 bases from V and 3 bases from J, leaving 13 bases between. This CDR3 has 14 amino acids. Germline CDR1 and CDR2: MDHEN and SYDVKM. This CDR3 reads CASSPPGRKETQYF. DNA for the CDR3: TGTGCCAGCAGTCCCCCCGGACGGAAAGAGACCCAGTACTTC.

As concerns this clonotype: A read error may explain this, as a much larger clone is one base away. The rearrangement joins TRBV7-2 to TRBJ2-5, with 8 nucleotides matching TRBD1. Trimming cost V 4 bases and J 6 bases; bases outside gene matches: 7. Germline lookup yields CDR1 SGHTA and CDR2 FQGNSA. The CDR3 has 14 residues. CDR3 sequence reads: CASSSGQAMQTQYF. CDR3 DNA: TGTGCCAGCAGCTCGGGACAGGCGATGCAGACCCAGTACTTC.

There are a few counts of this clonotype. V gene TRBV24-1 combines with J gene TRBJ1-1; unclear D gene. Germline V gene sequence: CDR1 KGHDR, CDR2 SFDVKD. CDR3 length: 15 residues. V gave up 0 bases and J gave up 0 bases, with 7 bases separating them. The CDR3 DNA is TGTGCCACCAGTGATTTGACGCGACTGAACACTGAAGCTTTCTTT. Protein: CATSDLTRLNTEAFF.

This clonotype was picked up many times. The V gene is TRBV4-1, the J gene TRBJ2-2; no firm D call. Trimming pared 4 bases from V and 6 bases from J, leaving 9 bases between. Germline CDR1 reads MGHRA; CDR2 reads YSYEKL. The CDR3 has 13 amino acids. The CDR3: CASSPLFSGELFF. The CDR3 nucleotides read TGCGCCAGCAGCCCCCTTTTCTCCGGGGAGCTGTTTTTT.

This clonotype was counted at least ten times. This chain joins TRBV20-1 and TRBJ2-7; D might be TRBD1 (5 bases). This CDR3 is built from 11 residues. Germline values: CDR1 DFQATT, CDR2 SNEGSKA (reference sequence). Trimming took off 6 bases at V and 0 bases at J, with 6 bases between the two ends. This chain's CDR3 is CSAGDSYEQYF. The CDR3 nucleotides are TGCAGTGCAGGGGACTCCTACGAGCAGTACTTC.

Ten or more counts support this clonotype. This chain joins TRBV20-1 and TRBJ2-5; the match to TRBD2 covers 7 bases. After removal of 5 bases from V and 5 bases from J, the junction contained 8 bases not matched to a gene. The CDR3 consists of 13 residues. The V gene's germline CDR1 is DFQATT and CDR2 SNEGSKA (reference sequence). For the CDR3, the DNA is TGCAGTGCTCCGAGTAGCGGGTCGGAGACCCAGTACTTC. Its translation is CSAPSSGSETQYF.

In its sample, this clonotype was seen many times. The rearrangement links TRBV27 to TRBJ1-1; 10 nucleotides match TRBD1. This CDR3 is 15 amino acids long. Per germline, CDR1 MNHEY and CDR2 SMNVEV (reference sequence). The ends lost 5 bases at V and 1 base at J; junction bases unmatched: 4. The CDR3 protein is CASSRTGGPNTEAFF. The CDR3 nucleotides are TGTGCCAGCAGTAGGACAGGGGGTCCGAACACTGAAGCTTTCTTT.

This clonotype showed up many times. The chain is built from TRBV5-1 and TRBJ1-1; 10 bases are a match to TRBD1. The germline V gene encodes CDR1 SGHRS and CDR2 YFSETQ. The CDR3 spans 14 residues. V lost 4 bases to trimming and J lost 5 bases; unmatched junction nucleotides: 5. The CDR3 sequence is CASSGQGERTEAFF. In DNA form, the CDR3 reads TGCGCCAGCAGCGGACAGGGGGAGAGGACTGAAGCTTTCTTT.

This clonotype was picked up a small number of times. The gene calls are TRBV6-6 and TRBJ2-7; the match to TRBD1 covers 9 bases. After removal of 7 bases from V and 5 bases from J, the junction contained 12 bases not matched to a gene. Germline CDR1 is MNHNY and CDR2 is SVGAGI (reference sequence). The CDR3 consists of 15 residues. This chain's CDR3 is CASTKQGASAHEQYF. In DNA form, the CDR3 reads TGTGCCAGCACAAAACAGGGGGCCAGCGCCCACGAGCAGTACTTC.

This chain uses TRBV3-1 with TRBJ2-5, with TRBD2 identical over 10 bases. Germline trimming cut 6 bases from V and 4 bases from J; bases unmatched to any gene: 5. CDR3 length: 14 amino acids. Looked up from germline, CDR1 is LGHDT and CDR2 is YNNKEL (reference sequence). This CDR3 is CASRLTSGRETQYF. The CDR3, as DNA: TGTGCCAGCAGGTTGACTAGCGGGCGAGAGACCCAGTACTTC.

This clonotype was picked up a small number of times. This chain connects TRBV18 to TRBJ2-3; no clear D gene. Germline CDR1 reads KGHSH; CDR2 reads LQKENI. This CDR3 spans 13 amino acids. Trimming pared 4 bases from V and 4 bases from J, leaving 9 bases between. The CDR3 reads CASSLGSSDTQYF. CDR3 sequence (DNA): TGTGCCAGCTCACTTGGCAGTTCAGATACGCAGTATTTT.

This clonotype showed up just a few times. The gene calls are TRBV11-2 and TRBJ1-1; no clear D. CDR1 and CDR2 (germline): SGHAT, FQNNGV. This CDR3 region has 13 residues. V lost 2 bases and J 2 bases, leaving 6 bases between the germline ends. The CDR3 nucleotides read TGTGCCAGCAGCTTACAGGTTAACACTGAAGCTTTCTTT. This translates into CASSLQVNTEAFF.

This clonotype was detected ten times or more. This chain joins TRBV29-1 and TRBJ2-5; 8 positions agree with TRBD1. There are 14 residues in the CDR3. The ends lost 4 bases at V and 2 bases at J; junction bases unmatched: 6. Germline V gene data show CDR1 as SQVTM and CDR2 as ANQGSEA. Here the CDR3 reads CSVATRGRQETQYF. CDR3 in DNA: TGCAGCGTTGCTACCAGGGGGCGGCAAGAGACCCAGTACTTC.

This clonotype was seen many times. The chain uses TRBV20-1 and TRBJ2-2, with D unclear. The V and J ends lost 0 bases and 2 bases respectively, with 10 bases between them. The germline V gene has CDR1 DFQATT and CDR2 SNEGSKA (reference sequence). This CDR3 has 15 amino acids. The CDR3, as DNA: TGCAGTGCTAGAGAAAATAAGGGAAACACCGGGGAGCTGTTTTTT. This sequence encodes CSARENKGNTGELFF.

The genes are TRBV19 and TRBJ1-4; 7 bases map to TRBD1. CDR1 LNHDA and CDR2 SQIVND come from the germline V gene (reference sequence). The junction had 7 bases not matched to a gene; V was cut back by 9 bases and J by 3 bases. This CDR3 is 14 amino acids long. This CDR3 is CASREGGPNEKLFF. CDR3 DNA: TGTGCCAGCCGGGAAGGGGGCCCTAATGAAAAACTGTTTTTT. The complete variable domain, with remaining parts taken from reference TRBV19 and TRBJ1-4, reads DGGITQSPKYLFRKEGQNVTLSCEQNLNHDAMYWYRQDPGQGLRLIYYSQIVNDFQKGDIAEGYSVSREKKESFPLTVTSAQKNPTAFYLCASREGGPNEKLFFGSGTQLSVL.

In this sample, this clonotype turned up once. Being one base from a much bigger clone, this may be a read error. The chain links TRBV6-2 or TRBV6-3 to TRBJ2-1; 9 bases are a match to TRBD2. Germline CDR1 MNHEY, CDR2 SVGEGT. The ends lost 6 bases at V and 0 bases at J; junction bases unmatched: 12. The CDR3 spans 18 residues. The CDR3 protein is CASRPGIAGVSSYNEQFF. DNA for the CDR3: TGTGCCAGCAGACCGGGAATAGCGGGGGTGAGCTCCTACAATGAGCAGTTCTTC.

This clonotype was recorded at least ten times. This chain uses TRBV2 with TRBJ2-1; the D gene is possibly TRBD2 (6 bases). Germline assignment: CDR1 SNHLY and CDR2 FYNNEI. CDR3 size: 15 residues. Trimming took off 4 bases at V and 6 bases at J, with 16 bases between the two ends. The CDR3 sequence: CASSAIDGSTNEQFF. Written as DNA, the CDR3 is TGTGCCAGCAGTGCCATCGACGGGAGCACCAATGAGCAGTTCTTC.

This chain links TRBV6-1 with TRBJ2-1; 10 positions match TRBD2. The CDR3 sequence is 16 residues long. The germline V gene encodes CDR1 MNHNS and CDR2 SASEGT. The V and J ends lost 5 bases and 4 bases, in that order; junction bases with no gene match: 8. CDR3 nucleotide sequence: TGTGCCAGCAGTCCAGGGTCTAGCGGGGGATACAATGAGCAGTTCTTC. The encoded protein is CASSPGSSGGYNEQFF.

The chain carries TRBV11-1 and TRBJ1-1, with 7 bases aligning to TRBD1. Germline V lookup: CDR1 SGHAT, CDR2 FQDESV (reference sequence). The CDR3 sequence is 13 residues long. V was pared by 4 bases and J by 6 bases, with 5 bases of the junction left unmatched. DNA for the CDR3: TGTGCCAGCAGCTCCAGGGGGAATGCTGAAGCTTTCTTT. It translates to CASSSRGNAEAFF.